The clone carrying this TCR beta chain has a handful of counts. What it binds is not known. This entry is derived from a study of long-term antiretroviral therapy in people with HIV. Study-level background: A decade or so separates the oldest specimens from the later 2015 immediate-ART recommendation.

With survey level as its setting, the immunoSEQ assay was v3.0. Sequencing aimed at roughly 35,000-55,000 T-cell genomes per sample. Clones were read by immunoSEQ multiplex PCR, and TCRdb kept only the in-frame ones, dropping some. The sample has approximately 29,000 clones; about 90% are singletons. Trimming shortened V by 3 bases and J by 4 bases, and 10 bases separated the two germline ends. CDR3 size: 15 residues. The germline CDR1 and CDR2 sequences are MGHRA and YSYEKL. Study-wide findings and caveats: HIV repertoires covered narrower CDR3 length ranges than controls did.

The sequenced sample was unsorted PBMCs, obtained 1.1 years after starting antiretroviral therapy. The receptor was isolated from a young man with HIV. V usage is TRBV4-1 and J usage is TRBJ1-6; no clear D gene. The CDR3 spells CASSQRGPYNSPLHF. DNA for the CDR3: TGCGCCAGCAGCCAGAGAGGGCCTTATAATTCACCCCTCCACTTT.